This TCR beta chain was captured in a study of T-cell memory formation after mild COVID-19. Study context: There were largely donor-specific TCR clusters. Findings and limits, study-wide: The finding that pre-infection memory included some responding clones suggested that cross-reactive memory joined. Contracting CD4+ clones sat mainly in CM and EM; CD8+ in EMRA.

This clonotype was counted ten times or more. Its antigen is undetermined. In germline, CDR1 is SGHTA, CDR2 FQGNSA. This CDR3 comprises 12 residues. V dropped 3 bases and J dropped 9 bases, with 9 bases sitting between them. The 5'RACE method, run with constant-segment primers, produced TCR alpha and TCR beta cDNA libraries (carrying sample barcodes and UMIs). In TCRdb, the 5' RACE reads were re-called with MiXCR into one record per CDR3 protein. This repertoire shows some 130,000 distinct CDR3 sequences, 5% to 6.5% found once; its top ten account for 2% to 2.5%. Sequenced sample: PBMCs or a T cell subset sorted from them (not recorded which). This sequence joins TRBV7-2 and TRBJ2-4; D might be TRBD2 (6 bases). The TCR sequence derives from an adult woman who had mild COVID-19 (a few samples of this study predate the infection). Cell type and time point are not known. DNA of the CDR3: TGTGCCAGCAGCTTGCAGGAGGGCATTCAGTACTTC. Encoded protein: CASSLQEGIQYF.